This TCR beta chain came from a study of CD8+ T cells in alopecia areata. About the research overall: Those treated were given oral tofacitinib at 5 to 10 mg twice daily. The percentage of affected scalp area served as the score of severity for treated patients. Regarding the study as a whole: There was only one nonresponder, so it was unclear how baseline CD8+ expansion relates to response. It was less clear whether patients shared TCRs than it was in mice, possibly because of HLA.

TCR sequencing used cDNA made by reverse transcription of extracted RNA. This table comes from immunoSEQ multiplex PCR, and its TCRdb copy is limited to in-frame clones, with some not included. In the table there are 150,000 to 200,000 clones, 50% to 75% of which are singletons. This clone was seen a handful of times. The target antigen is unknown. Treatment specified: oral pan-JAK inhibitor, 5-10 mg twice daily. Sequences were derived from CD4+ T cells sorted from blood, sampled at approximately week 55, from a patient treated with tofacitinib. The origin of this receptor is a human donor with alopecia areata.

The CDR3 DNA sequence: TGTGCCAGTAGTCCCGGGACAGGGTATCAGCCCCAGCATTTT. As protein: CASSPGTGYQPQHF. The chain recombines TRBV19 with TRBJ1-5; 9 bases map to TRBD1. This CDR3 has 14 amino acids. Germline CDR1 is LNHDA and CDR2 is SQIVND (reference sequence). J was trimmed by 5 bases and V by 5 bases; bases with no gene match: 4.